Below, 20 T cell receptor beta chains from the same sample are listed, as sequenced in a study of T-cell memory formation after mild COVID-19. TCRdb reprocessed the 5' RACE reads with MiXCR, giving one entry per CDR3 protein. This sample has about 350,000 distinct CDR3 sequences, with roughly 13% found just once. Sequenced material: PBMCs or a T cell subset sorted from them (not recorded which). The origin of the receptors is a young man who had mild COVID-19 (a few samples of this study predate the infection). Cell type and time point are not known.

Many counts were recorded for this clonotype. The chain has TRBV7-2 and TRBJ2-5; tentatively, D is TRBD2 (6 bases). The V end was cut by 5 bases, the J end by 7 bases, with 20 bases between. There are 15 residues in the CDR3. CDR1 and CDR2 from the germline V gene are SGHTA and FQGNSA. The CDR3 spells CASSTREAGWGTQYF. The CDR3 DNA sequence: TGTGCCAGCAGCACCAGGGAGGCAGGATGGGGGACCCAGTACTTC.

The chain couples TRBV3-1 to TRBJ1-2; D is unresolved. The V end lost 0 bases, the J end lost 4 bases, and 9 bases lay between the germline ends. Germline V lookup: CDR1 LGHDT, CDR2 YNNKEL (reference sequence). The CDR3 consists of 14 residues. CDR3: CASSQDLRFYGYTF. The DNA of the CDR3 is TGTGCCAGCAGCCAAGATTTACGATTCTATGGCTACACCTTC.

This clonotype was seen ten or more times. The gene calls are TRBV7-9 and TRBJ2-7; possibly TRBD1 for D (5 bases). Germline V gene sequence: CDR1 SEHNR, CDR2 FQNEAQ (reference sequence). Trimming pared 4 bases from V and 6 bases from J, leaving 16 bases between. The CDR3 has 14 residues. As DNA, the CDR3 is TGTGCCAGCAGCTCCACTACAGGTCTCTCCGAGCAGTACGTC. Translated: CASSSTTGLSEQYV.

This rearrangement joins TRBV5-6 to TRBJ2-1, with TRBD1 matching over 8 bases. The CDR3 length is 14 residues. Germline V gene lookup returns CDR1 SGHDT and CDR2 YYEEEE. Unmatched junction bases numbered 7, after V lost 2 bases and J lost 9 bases. The chain's CDR3 is CASSFDRGTGEQFF. CDR3 nucleotide sequence: TGTGCCAGCAGCTTCGACAGGGGAACGGGTGAGCAGTTCTTC.

There are a few counts of this clonotype. The rearrangement links TRBV3-1 to TRBJ2-1; no firm D call. The V gene lost 5 bases and the J gene lost 8 bases, with 16 bases spanning the gap. Germline CDR1 LGHDT, CDR2 YNNKEL (reference sequence). The CDR3 contains 14 residues. The CDR3: CASSLLNSLHEQFF. DNA of the CDR3: TGTGCCAGCAGCTTGTTAAACTCCTTGCATGAGCAGTTCTTC.

This clonotype was counted only a few times. Here the CDR3 reads CATSRERQRVETQYF. CDR3 coding DNA: TGTGCCACCAGCAGAGAGAGGCAAAGGGTGGAGACCCAGTACTTC. The V and J genes are TRBV15 and TRBJ2-5, with D unresolved. This CDR3 region has 15 residues. V lost 0 bases, J lost 5 bases, and 13 bases lay in between. CDR1 and CDR2 (germline): LNHNV, YYDKDF (reference sequence).

The rearrangement joins TRBV5-1 to TRBJ2-3, with D possibly TRBD2 on 7 matching bases. Germline-derived CDR1 and CDR2 are SGHRS and YFSETQ. The V and J ends lost 4 bases and 0 bases respectively, with 18 bases between them. The CDR3 length is 17 residues. As DNA, the CDR3 is TGCGCCAGCAGCCCTTGGCGGGCGGGGGCCAGCACAGATACGCAGTATTTT. Amino acids: CASSPWRAGASTDTQYF.

V is TRBV6-5 and J is TRBJ2-7; D uncertain. The V gene's germline CDR1 is MNHEY and CDR2 SVGAGI. Trimming pared 0 bases from V and 5 bases from J, leaving 14 bases between. The CDR3 spans 15 residues. CDR3 sequence (DNA): TGTGCCAGCAGTTACTCGAGGTTGCTCCCAAACGAGCAGTACTTC. The encoded protein is CASSYSRLLPNEQYF.

The table lists this clonotype with many counts. This chain connects TRBV20-1 to TRBJ2-7, with 8 nucleotides matching TRBD1. Trimming at V came to 5 bases and at J to 2 bases, leaving 2 bases not matched to a gene. The CDR3 sequence is 12 residues long. Germline CDR1 and CDR2: DFQATT and SNEGSKA (reference sequence). The CDR3 sequence: CSAGRGPYEQYF. As DNA, the CDR3 is TGCAGTGCTGGCAGGGGGCCCTACGAGCAGTACTTC.

Only a few counts were recorded for this clonotype. The rearrangement uses TRBV19 and TRBJ2-2, with 9 nucleotides matching TRBD1. CDR3 length: 16 amino acids. With V trimmed by 8 bases and J by 6 bases, 13 bases remained unmatched. The germline V gene has CDR1 LNHDA and CDR2 SQIVND (reference sequence). The CDR3 reads CASFAADRGGPGELFF. DNA of the CDR3: TGTGCCAGTTTCGCCGCGGACAGGGGAGGCCCCGGGGAGCTGTTTTTT.

This chain links TRBV4-1 with TRBJ1-1, with D possibly being TRBD1 (5 bases). The CDR3 extends over 18 amino acids. Germline assignment: CDR1 MGHRA and CDR2 YSYEKL. The V gene lost 4 bases and the J gene lost 6 bases, with 27 bases spanning the gap. The CDR3 is CASSLDKDEWGDVAEAFF. In DNA form, the CDR3 reads TGCGCCAGCAGCCTTGACAAAGACGAGTGGGGGGATGTTGCTGAAGCTTTCTTT.

This clonotype was detected a few times. This rearrangement joins TRBV20-1 to TRBJ2-3; 11 nucleotides agree with TRBD2. V lost 0 bases to trimming and J lost 6 bases; unmatched junction nucleotides: 5. This CDR3 contains 15 residues. Germline V lookup: CDR1 DFQATT, CDR2 SNEGSKA (reference sequence). The CDR3 nucleotides are TGCAGTGCTAGAGATCGGCTAGCGGGGGGTGATACGCAGTATTTT. Protein: CSARDRLAGGDTQYF.

This clonotype was observed a few times. One junction end does not reproduce the germline sequence, and a read error may be involved. The rearrangement links TRBV6-2 or TRBV6-3 to TRBJ1-1; 9 positions agree with TRBD1. The CDR3 sequence is 16 residues long. Germline CDR1 is MNHEY and CDR2 is SVGEGT. CDR3 bases: TGTGCCAGCAGTTACTCCCGGGACAGGGTGAATACTGAAGCTTTCTTT. Translating gives CASSYSRDRVNTEAFF.

This sequence joins TRBV6-2 or TRBV6-3 and TRBJ1-3; D remains ambiguous. CDR3 size: 17 residues. Per germline, CDR1 MNHEY and CDR2 SVGEGT. The ends were cut back, 5 bases at V and 0 bases at J, with 17 bases in the middle. In DNA form, the CDR3 reads TGTGCCAGCAGTCCAGTTCGTTACAGCGGCTCTGGAAACACCATATATTTT. This gives the protein CASSPVRYSGSGNTIYF.

The rearrangement uses TRBV7-2 and TRBJ2-3; TRBD2 is a possible D gene (6 bases). V was trimmed by 5 bases and J by 8 bases, leaving 17 bases between them. Germline CDR1 and CDR2: SGHTA and FQGNSA. There are 14 residues in the CDR3. CDR3 in amino acids: CASSVQSGPGTQYF. DNA of the CDR3: TGTGCCAGCAGCGTTCAAAGCGGGCCTGGTACGCAGTATTTT.

The sample holds a few counts of this clonotype. This chain uses TRBV10-3 with TRBJ2-3, with 9 positions matching TRBD2. V gave up 5 bases and J gave up 6 bases; unmatched junction bases: 18. Germline CDR1 ENHRY, CDR2 SYGVKD. CDR3 length: 18 amino acids. CDR3 nucleotides: TGTGCCATCAGTCTCCTAAATGGGGGGACTAGCAGTTCTGATACGCAGTATTTT. Residues: CAISLLNGGTSSSDTQYF.

This clonotype appeared many times. This chain uses TRBV7-8 with TRBJ1-2, with TRBD1 as a possible D gene (5 bases). Germline V gene data show CDR1 as SGHVS and CDR2 as FQNEAQ. V was shortened by 5 bases and J by 6 bases, with 19 bases between the two germline ends. The CDR3 is made up of 15 amino acids. CDR3 bases: TGTGCCAGCAGCCTCCGGACATCGGCTTCCGATGGCTACACCTTC. It translates to CASSLRTSASDGYTF.

This clonotype was counted a few times. The chain has TRBV7-8 and TRBJ1-5; D is possibly TRBD1 (6 bases). The germline gives CDR1 SGHVS, CDR2 FQNEAQ. CDR3 length: 15 residues. Deletions cut 2 bases from V and 6 bases from J, with 14 bases between. CDR3 bases: TGTGCCAGCAGCTTAATCGGGGGGCGCGTTCAGCCCCAGCATTTT. Translated, it gives CASSLIGGRVQPQHF.

The chain recombines TRBV10-3 with TRBJ1-4; D uncertain. CDR1 is ENHRY, CDR2 SYGVKD, per germline. This CDR3 spans 13 amino acids. Trimming removed 11 bases at V and 6 bases at J, with 16 bases between. The CDR3 loop is CAAYGPPYEKLFF. CDR3 nucleotides: TGTGCCGCCTACGGGCCCCCATATGAAAAACTGTTTTTT.

This clonotype was observed many times. J is TRBJ1-1 and V is TRBV6-5; no firm D call. Germline V gene data show CDR1 as MNHEY and CDR2 as SVGAGI. Trimming shortened V by 4 bases and J by 1 base, and 7 bases separated the two germline ends. The length of the CDR3 is 13 residues. As DNA, the CDR3 is TGTGCCAGCAGTTCCGCTCCGAACACTGAAGCTTTCTTT. Translating gives CASSSAPNTEAFF.